This TCR beta chain was sequenced in a study of blood T cell repertoires in COVID-19. For the study at large: Acute and convalescent COVID-19 specimens originated in the United States, Italy and Spain.

This clone was picked up one time. Being one base from a much bigger clone, this may be a read error. In the study's own analysis: Counts of nucleated cells, estimated from reference gene primer amplification, were obtained. The repertoire was sequenced with immunoSEQ multiplex PCR; TCRdb's copy has only in-frame clones and lacks some. From that table come the V and J calls and clone size; the DNA was used to work out D and trimming. The top ten clones hold about 7% of a sample with 150,000 to 200,000 clones, 65% to 85% of them seen once. Seattle patients were enrolled during active infection and followed longitudinally. The source material was peripheral blood. This receptor was taken from a woman between 35 and 50 years old with COVID-19, enrolled during active disease.

The CDR3 reads CASSSLGVSGNTIYF. Written as DNA, the CDR3 is TGTGCCAGCAGCTCCCTAGGGGTCTCTGGAAACACCATATATTTT. The V and J genes are TRBV5-5 and TRBJ1-3; weak D call: TRBD1 (5 bases). Germline V lookup: CDR1 SGHKS, CDR2 YYEKEE (reference sequence). Trimming stripped 3 bases from V and 0 bases from J, with 10 bases between. The CDR3 runs to 15 residues. The full variable domain, its missing parts supplied by reference TRBV5-5 and TRBJ1-3, is DAGVTQSPTHLIKTRGQQVTLRCSPISGHKSVSWYQQVLGQGPQFIFQYYEKEERGRGNFPDRFSARQFPNYSSELNVNALLLGDSALYLCASSSLGVSGNTIYFGEGSWLTVV.